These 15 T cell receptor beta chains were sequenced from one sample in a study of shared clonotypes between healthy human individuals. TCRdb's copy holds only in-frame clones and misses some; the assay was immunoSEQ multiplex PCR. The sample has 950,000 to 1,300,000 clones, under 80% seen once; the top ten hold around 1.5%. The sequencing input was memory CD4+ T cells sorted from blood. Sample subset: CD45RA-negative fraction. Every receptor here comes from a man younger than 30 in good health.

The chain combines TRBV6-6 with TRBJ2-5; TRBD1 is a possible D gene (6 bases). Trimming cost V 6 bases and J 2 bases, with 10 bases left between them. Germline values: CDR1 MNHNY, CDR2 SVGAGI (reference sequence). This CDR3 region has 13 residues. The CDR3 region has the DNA TGTGCCAGCAGAGAACAGGGACAAGAGACCCAGTACTTC. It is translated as CASREQGQETQYF.

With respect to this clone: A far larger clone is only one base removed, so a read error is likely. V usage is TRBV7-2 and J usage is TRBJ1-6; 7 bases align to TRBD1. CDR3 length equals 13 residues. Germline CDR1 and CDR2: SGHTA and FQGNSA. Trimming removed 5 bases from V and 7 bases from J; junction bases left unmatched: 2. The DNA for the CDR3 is TGTGCCAGCAGCCCGGGACAGAATTCACCCCTCCACTTT. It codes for CASSPGQNSPLHF.

CDR3 nucleotide sequence: TGTGCCAGCACCCCCGACAGTAGCAATCAGCCCCAGCATTTT. As protein: CASTPDSSNQPQHF. The chain couples TRBV27 to TRBJ1-5, with a weak D call TRBD1 (5 bases). CDR3 length: 14 amino acids. CDR1 and CDR2 from the germline V gene are MNHEY and SMNVEV (reference sequence). V was shortened by 7 bases and J by 0 bases, with 10 bases between the two germline ends.

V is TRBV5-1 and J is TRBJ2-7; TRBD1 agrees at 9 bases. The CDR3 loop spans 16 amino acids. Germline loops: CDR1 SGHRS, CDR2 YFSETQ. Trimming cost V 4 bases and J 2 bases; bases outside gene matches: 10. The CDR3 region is CASSPMNGTGTYEQYF. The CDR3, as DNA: TGCGCCAGCAGCCCCATGAATGGGACAGGGACCTACGAGCAGTACTTC.

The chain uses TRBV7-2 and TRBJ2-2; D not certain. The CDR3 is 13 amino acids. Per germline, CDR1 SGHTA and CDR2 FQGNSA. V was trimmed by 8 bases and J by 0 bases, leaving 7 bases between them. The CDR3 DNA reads TGTGCCAGCGGGATCTCGAACACCGGGGAGCTGTTTTTT. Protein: CASGISNTGELFF.

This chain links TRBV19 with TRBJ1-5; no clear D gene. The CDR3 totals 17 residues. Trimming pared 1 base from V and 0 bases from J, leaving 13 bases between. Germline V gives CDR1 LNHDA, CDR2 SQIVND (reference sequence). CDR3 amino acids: CASSIGKSGYSNQPQHF. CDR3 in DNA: TGTGCCAGTAGTATAGGGAAGAGTGGATATAGCAATCAGCCCCAGCATTTT. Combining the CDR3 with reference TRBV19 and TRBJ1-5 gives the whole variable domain DGGITQSPKYLFRKEGQNVTLSCEQNLNHDAMYWYRQDPGQGLRLIYYSQIVNDFQKGDIAEGYSVSREKKESFPLTVTSAQKNPTAFYLCASSIGKSGYSNQPQHFGDGTRLSIL.

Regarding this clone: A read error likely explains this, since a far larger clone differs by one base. CDR3 loop: CASSLAAGSGNTIYF. CDR3 DNA sequence: TGTGCCAGCAGCTTAGCAGCGGGCTCTGGAAACACCATATATTTT. V usage is TRBV7-6 and J usage is TRBJ1-3, with D hard to call. Germline V gene data show CDR1 as SGHVS and CDR2 as FNYEAQ. The CDR3 is made up of 15 amino acids. V was shortened by 0 bases and J by 0 bases, with 6 bases between the two germline ends.

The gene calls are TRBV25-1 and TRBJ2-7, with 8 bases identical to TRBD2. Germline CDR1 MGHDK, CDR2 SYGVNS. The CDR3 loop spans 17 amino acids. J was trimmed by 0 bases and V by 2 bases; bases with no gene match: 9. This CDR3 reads CASSENGRGGISYEQYF. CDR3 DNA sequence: TGTGCCAGCAGTGAAAACGGTCGGGGGGGGATCTCCTACGAGCAGTACTTC.

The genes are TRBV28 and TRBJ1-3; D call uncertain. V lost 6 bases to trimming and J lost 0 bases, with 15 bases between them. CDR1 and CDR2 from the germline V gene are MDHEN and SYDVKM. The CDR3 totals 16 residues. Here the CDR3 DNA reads TGTGCCAGCAGCCTGCTGGACGTCCGCTCTGGAAACACCATATATTTT. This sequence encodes CASSLLDVRSGNTIYF.

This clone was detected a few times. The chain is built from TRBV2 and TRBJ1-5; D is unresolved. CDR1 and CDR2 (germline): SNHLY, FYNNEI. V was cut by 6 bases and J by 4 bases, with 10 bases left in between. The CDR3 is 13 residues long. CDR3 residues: CASSRTENQPQHF. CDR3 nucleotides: TGTGCCAGCAGCCGGACGGAAAATCAGCCCCAGCATTTT.

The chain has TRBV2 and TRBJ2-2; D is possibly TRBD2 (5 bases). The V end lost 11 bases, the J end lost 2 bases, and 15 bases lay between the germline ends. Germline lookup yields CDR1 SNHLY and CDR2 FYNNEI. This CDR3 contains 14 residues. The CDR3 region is CAGQEAANTGELFF. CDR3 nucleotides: TGTGCCGGCCAGGAGGCGGCCAACACCGGGGAGCTGTTTTTT.

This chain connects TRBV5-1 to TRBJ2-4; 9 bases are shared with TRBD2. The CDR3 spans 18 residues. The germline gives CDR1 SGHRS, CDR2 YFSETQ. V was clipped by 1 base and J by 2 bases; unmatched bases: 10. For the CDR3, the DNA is TGCGCCAGCAGCTTGAGCGTGACGCTAGCGGGATCCAAAAACATTCAGTACTTC. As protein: CASSLSVTLAGSKNIQYF.

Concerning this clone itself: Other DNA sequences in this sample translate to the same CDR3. The CDR3 is CASSPQVMNTEAFF. The CDR3 nucleotides are TGTGCCAGCTCCCCGCAGGTGATGAACACTGAAGCTTTCTTT. The gene calls are TRBV18 and TRBJ1-1; D gene ambiguous. The V end lost 6 bases, the J end lost 0 bases, and 11 bases lay between the germline ends. The CDR3 sequence is 14 residues long. Germline V gene data show CDR1 as KGHSH and CDR2 as LQKENI.

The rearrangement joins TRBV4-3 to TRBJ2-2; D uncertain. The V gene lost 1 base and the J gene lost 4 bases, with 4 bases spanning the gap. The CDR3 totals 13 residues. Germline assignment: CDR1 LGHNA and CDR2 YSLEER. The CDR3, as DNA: TGCGCCAGCAGCCAAGTTCTCACCGGGGAGCTGTTTTTT. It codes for CASSQVLTGELFF.

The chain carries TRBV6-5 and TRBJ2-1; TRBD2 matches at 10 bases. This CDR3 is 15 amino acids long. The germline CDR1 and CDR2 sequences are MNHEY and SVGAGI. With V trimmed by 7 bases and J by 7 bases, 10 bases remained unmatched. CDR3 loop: CASTRVSGGLNEQFF. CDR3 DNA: TGTGCCAGCACTCGAGTTAGCGGGGGGCTAAATGAGCAGTTCTTC.